The 28 T cell receptor beta chains below all came from one sample that was sequenced in a study of PD-L1 blockade in urothelial cancer. Assay: immunoSEQ multiplex PCR; the TCRdb copy retains only in-frame clones and omits some. The sample contains 45,000 to 60,000 clones, over 70% of which appear only once. The source material was PBMCs, sampled around atezolizumab (anti-PD-L1) treatment. The source of these receptors is a man between 35 and 55 years old with urothelial cancer.

The J gene is TRBJ1-5, the V gene TRBV6-1; maybe TRBD1 (6 bases). The CDR3 totals 16 residues. The V end was cut by 4 bases, the J end by 3 bases, with 16 bases between. From germline, CDR1 is MNHNS and CDR2 SASEGT. The CDR3 bases are TGTGCCAGCAGTGCCCAGGGGACCCTCTCCAATCAGCCCCAGCATTTT. Its protein is CASSAQGTLSNQPQHF.

The chain recombines TRBV7-9 with TRBJ2-4; tentatively, D is TRBD2 (5 bases). From germline, CDR1 is SEHNR and CDR2 FQNEAQ (reference sequence). The CDR3 runs 15 residues. Trimming took 2 bases from V and 3 from J, leaving 11 bases between them. CDR3 sequence: CASSLLDSNKNIQYF. CDR3 DNA sequence: TGTGCCAGCAGCTTATTGGACTCTAACAAAAACATTCAGTACTTC.

This rearrangement joins TRBV19 to TRBJ2-7; 12 bases agree with TRBD1. Per the germline V gene, CDR1 is LNHDA and CDR2 is SQIVND (reference sequence). This CDR3 has 15 amino acids. The V and J ends lost 4 bases and 2 bases, in that order; junction bases with no gene match: 3. Here the CDR3 DNA reads TGTGCCAGTAGTACGGGACAGGGGGCGGCCTACGAGCAGTACTTC. It specifies CASSTGQGAAYEQYF.

The chain links TRBV6-5 to TRBJ2-5, with TRBD2 identical over 11 bases. Looked up from germline, CDR1 is MNHEY and CDR2 is SVGAGI. After removal of 6 bases from V and 5 bases from J, the junction contained 8 bases not matched to a gene. This CDR3 has 15 residues. CDR3: CASSQRLAGIETQYF. The CDR3 coding sequence is TGTGCCAGCAGCCAAAGACTAGCGGGAATTGAGACCCAGTACTTC.

The rearrangement links TRBV27 to TRBJ2-7, with 10 bases matching TRBD1. Germline-derived CDR1 and CDR2 are MNHEY and SMNVEV (reference sequence). V shed 5 bases, J shed 3 bases, and the junction held 4 bases outside the gene matches. The CDR3 is 14 residues long. The CDR3 DNA is TGTGCCAGCAGTCCGGGACAGGGGATCTACGAGCAGTACTTC. This encodes CASSPGQGIYEQYF.

The J gene is TRBJ2-1, the V gene TRBV18, with 11 bases fitting TRBD2. Germline V lookup: CDR1 KGHSH, CDR2 LQKENI. V shed 6 bases, J shed 0 bases, and the junction held 4 bases outside the gene matches. This CDR3 comprises 16 residues. The CDR3 region has the DNA TGTGCCAGCTCGGTGACTAGCGGGATCTCCTACAATGAGCAGTTCTTC. Translated: CASSVTSGISYNEQFF. Using reference TRBV18 and TRBJ2-1 for the parts outside the CDR3, the full variable domain is NAGVMQNPRHLVRRRGQEARLRCSPMKGHSHVYWYRQLPEEGLKFMVYLQKENIIDESGMPKERFSAEFPKEGPSILRIQQVVRGDSAAYFCASSVTSGISYNEQFFGPGTRLTVL.

The chain joins TRBV29-1 to TRBJ2-7, with 9 bases matching TRBD2. The germline CDR1 and CDR2 sequences are SQVTM and ANQGSEA. Trimming removed 5 bases from V and 2 bases from J; junction bases left unmatched: 10. The CDR3 spans 15 residues. The DNA of the CDR3 is TGCAGCGTTTTCGGATTAGCGGGAGCTCCCTACGAGCAGTACTTC. Residues: CSVFGLAGAPYEQYF.

The CDR3 sequence: CASSLAANQPQHF. In nucleotides, the CDR3 is TGTGCCAGCAGCTTAGCGGCTAATCAGCCCCAGCATTTT. The chain employs TRBV7-2 and TRBJ1-5; D is uncertain. The CDR3 is 13 amino acids. V was pared by 0 bases and J by 4 bases, with 4 bases between. Germline V gene lookup returns CDR1 SGHTA and CDR2 FQGNSA.

This sequence joins TRBV29-1 and TRBJ1-2; unclear D gene. Trimming pared 8 bases from V and 7 bases from J, leaving 14 bases between. Per germline, CDR1 SQVTM and CDR2 ANQGSEA. The CDR3 sequence is 11 residues long. DNA for the CDR3: TGCAGCTCAAAGGCGGGCAGTGGCTACACCTTC. Its protein is CSSKAGSGYTF.

The CDR3 sequence: CSVGQGAAEQYF. The CDR3 bases are TGCAGCGTTGGACAGGGGGCTGCCGAGCAGTACTTC. The V gene is TRBV29-1, the J gene TRBJ2-7, with TRBD1 matching over 10 bases. The V segment lost 4 bases and the J segment 6 bases; nucleotides outside the gene matches: 3. CDR3 size: 12 residues. CDR1 is SQVTM and CDR2 is ANQGSEA in the germline V gene.

This chain uses TRBV9 with TRBJ2-7; TRBD2 matches at 8 bases. This CDR3 is 14 amino acids long. Germline values: CDR1 SGDLS, CDR2 YYNGEE. Unmatched junction bases numbered 7, after V lost 2 bases and J lost 6 bases. As DNA, the CDR3 is TGTGCCAGCAGCGTGTTGAGCGGGAGCTCCGAGCAGTACTTC. This encodes CASSVLSGSSEQYF.

The genes are TRBV28 and TRBJ1-5, with 9 positions matching TRBD1. There are 14 residues in the CDR3. V trimming: 2 bases; J trimming: 11 bases; junction bases outside the gene matches: 7. Germline V gives CDR1 MDHEN, CDR2 SYDVKM. The CDR3 DNA is TGTGCCAGCAGTTTACAGGGACAGGGCGAGACCCAGCATTTT. Residues: CASSLQGQGETQHF.

The chain carries TRBV19 and TRBJ2-7, with TRBD1 matching over 7 bases. The CDR3 loop spans 13 amino acids. Germline V CDR1 and CDR2: LNHDA, SQIVND (reference sequence). V lost 6 bases, J lost 1 base, and 3 bases stayed unmatched. CDR3 region: CASRGRGSYEQYF. As DNA, the CDR3 is TGTGCCAGTAGGGGCAGGGGGTCCTACGAGCAGTACTTC.

V gene TRBV5-1 combines with J gene TRBJ2-5; D call uncertain. The CDR3 extends over 15 amino acids. Trimming stripped 1 base from V and 3 bases from J, with 13 bases between. Germline-derived CDR1 and CDR2 are SGHRS and YFSETQ. The DNA of the CDR3 is TGCGCCAGCAGCTTGTTTGCGGCAGTAAAAGAGACCCAGTACTTC. Residues: CASSLFAAVKETQYF.

This chain connects TRBV11-2 to TRBJ2-7, with TRBD2 matching 10 bases. The CDR3 consists of 14 residues. J gave up 6 bases and V 2 bases, and 4 bases lay outside the gene matches. Germline CDR1 reads SGHAT; CDR2 reads FQNNGV. This CDR3 is CASSLLAGVSEQYF. CDR3 bases: TGTGCCAGCAGCTTACTAGCGGGAGTGAGCGAGCAGTACTTC.

The chain is built from TRBV28 and TRBJ2-7; 9 nucleotides match TRBD1. Germline V gene lookup returns CDR1 MDHEN and CDR2 SYDVKM. This CDR3 contains 15 residues. V shed 4 bases and J 5 bases; nucleotides not matched to a gene: 9. This CDR3 reads CASSSPGQGDDEQYF. CDR3 nucleotides: TGTGCCAGCAGTTCCCCGGGACAGGGAGACGACGAGCAGTACTTC. Based on the CDR3 plus reference TRBV28 and TRBJ2-7, the full variable domain is DVKVTQSSRYLVKRTGEKVFLECVQDMDHENMFWYRQDPGLGLRLIYFSYDVKMKEKGDIPEGYSVSREKKERFSLILESASTNQTSMYLCASSSPGQGDDEQYFGPGTRLTVT.

This chain uses TRBV5-1 with TRBJ2-7; 10 nucleotides match TRBD1. CDR1 and CDR2 from the germline V gene are SGHRS and YFSETQ. Trimming removed 4 bases from V and 4 bases from J; junction bases left unmatched: 29. This CDR3 is 22 amino acids long. CDR3 nucleotide sequence: TGCGCCAGCAGCCTTCGACAGGGGGCCCCGATACGAGCAGCCCTCCCTGGATACGAGCAGTACTTC. Amino acid sequence: CASSLRQGAPIRAALPGYEQYF.

Here the CDR3 reads CAWSFATGTLIEQYF. CDR3 nucleotides: TGTGCCTGGAGTTTTGCGACAGGGACCCTCATCGAGCAGTACTTC. The rearrangement links TRBV30 to TRBJ2-7; TRBD1 matches at 7 bases. This CDR3 contains 15 residues. Germline loops: CDR1 GTSNPN, CDR2 SVGIG (reference sequence). The trim removed 2 bases at V and 6 bases at J, leaving 13 bases unmatched.

The chain is built from TRBV30 and TRBJ2-1, with D perhaps matching TRBD2 (6 bases). This CDR3 region has 13 residues. CDR1 and CDR2 (germline): GTSNPN, SVGIG (reference sequence). The ends were cut back, 2 bases at V and 10 bases at J, with 15 bases in the middle. Here the CDR3 reads CAWSRRGPGEQFF. As DNA, the CDR3 is TGTGCCTGGAGTAGGAGGGGCCCAGGGGAGCAGTTCTTC.

The chain is built from TRBV5-1 and TRBJ1-1, with D unresolved. The CDR3 runs 12 residues. V was shortened by 7 bases and J by 5 bases, with 12 bases between the two germline ends. Germline CDR1 and CDR2: SGHRS and YFSETQ. This CDR3 reads CASGREETEAFF. The CDR3 DNA reads TGCGCCAGCGGACGGGAGGAAACTGAAGCTTTCTTT.

The gene calls are TRBV18 and TRBJ1-2; 9 bases are shared with TRBD1. This CDR3 has 13 amino acids. CDR1 and CDR2 (germline): KGHSH, LQKENI. The V segment lost 1 base and the J segment 6 bases; nucleotides outside the gene matches: 0. CDR3 coding DNA: TGTGCCAGCTCACCACGGACAGGGGATGGCTACACCTTC. The encoded protein is CASSPRTGDGYTF.

The chain employs TRBV7-2 and TRBJ2-7; 10 nucleotides agree with TRBD2. Per germline, CDR1 SGHTA and CDR2 FQGNSA. V lost 5 bases to trimming and J lost 4 bases; unmatched junction nucleotides: 8. The length of the CDR3 is 15 residues. CDR3 in amino acids: CASSKPGLASYEQYF. In DNA, the CDR3 is TGTGCCAGCAGCAAACCGGGACTAGCGTCTTACGAGCAGTACTTC.

The chain is built from TRBV6-5 and TRBJ2-7; possibly TRBD1 for D (6 bases). Germline values: CDR1 MNHEY, CDR2 SVGAGI. The CDR3 totals 13 residues. The V and J ends lost 6 bases and 2 bases respectively, with 11 bases between them. CDR3 nucleotides: TGTGCCAGCAGATGGGACACTACCTACGAGCAGTACTTC. Translation: CASRWDTTYEQYF.

This clone showed up just once. The chain links TRBV28 to TRBJ2-1; TRBD2 matches 13 bases. V was pared by 4 bases and J by 5 bases, with 2 bases of the junction left unmatched. Germline V gene sequence: CDR1 MDHEN, CDR2 SYDVKM. The CDR3 runs to 15 residues. The CDR3 sequence is CASSWGLAGHNEQFF. The CDR3 DNA reads TGTGCCAGCAGTTGGGGACTAGCGGGACACAATGAGCAGTTCTTC. Based on the CDR3 plus reference TRBV28 and TRBJ2-1, the full variable domain is DVKVTQSSRYLVKRTGEKVFLECVQDMDHENMFWYRQDPGLGLRLIYFSYDVKMKEKGDIPEGYSVSREKKERFSLILESASTNQTSMYLCASSWGLAGHNEQFFGPGTRLTVL.

In its sample, this clone was seen a few times. The genes are TRBV5-4 and TRBJ1-1, with a weak D call TRBD1 (6 bases). The length of the CDR3 is 14 residues. Trimming left V 0 bases short and J 1 base short, with 7 bases between. Germline V gives CDR1 SGHNT, CDR2 YYREEE (reference sequence). CDR3 sequence reads: CASSLGTENTEAFF. CDR3 sequence (DNA): TGTGCCAGCAGCTTGGGGACAGAGAACACTGAAGCTTTCTTT.

This chain joins TRBV5-4 and TRBJ2-5; D uncertain. Trimming pared 2 bases from V and 1 base from J, leaving 6 bases between. Per germline, CDR1 SGHNT and CDR2 YYREEE (reference sequence). This CDR3 has 13 amino acids. Written as DNA, the CDR3 is TGTGCCAGCAGCTTTGGCAGCCAAGAGACCCAGTACTTC. The encoded protein is CASSFGSQETQYF.

This chain joins TRBV4-2 and TRBJ2-7; 9 bases are a match to TRBD1. CDR3 size: 16 residues. In germline, CDR1 is LGHNA, CDR2 YNFKEQ. Germline trimming cut 7 bases from V and 2 bases from J; bases unmatched to any gene: 12. CDR3 sequence reads: CASTKVGGTGTYEQYF. CDR3 DNA: TGTGCCAGCACAAAGGTGGGCGGGACAGGGACCTACGAGCAGTACTTC.

The gene calls are TRBV6-5 and TRBJ2-1; D is uncertain. This CDR3 comprises 15 residues. Per germline, CDR1 MNHEY and CDR2 SVGAGI. Trimming took off 2 bases at V and 11 bases at J, with 19 bases between the two ends. CDR3 region: CASSYVRSPDAQQFF. The CDR3 DNA reads TGTGCCAGCAGTTACGTGAGGTCACCCGACGCGCAGCAGTTCTTC.